The 7 T cell receptor beta chains listed next were all sequenced from one sample in a study of blood T cell repertoires in COVID-19. TCRdb's copy holds only in-frame clones and misses some; the assay was immunoSEQ multiplex PCR. The data hold under 150,000 clones, with 81% observed a single time. The material sequenced was peripheral blood. Receptors originate from a man aged 50-60 years with acute or convalescent COVID-19.

The gene calls are TRBV5-4 and TRBJ1-2; D not certain. Trimming removed 0 bases at V and 7 bases at J, with 13 bases between. The CDR3 consists of 14 residues. Per the germline V gene, CDR1 is SGHNT and CDR2 is YYREEE (reference sequence). The CDR3 DNA sequence: TGTGCCAGCAGCTTGGGCCAGAACCCCCTTGGCTACACCTTC. It yields the protein CASSLGQNPLGYTF.

This chain joins TRBV6-5 and TRBJ2-5; perhaps TRBD1 as D (5 bases). Deletions cut 6 bases from V and 0 bases from J, with 8 bases between. Per the germline V gene, CDR1 is MNHEY and CDR2 is SVGAGI. CDR3 size: 13 residues. The CDR3 spells CASSRTNQETQYF. The CDR3 nucleotides are TGTGCCAGCAGCCGGACAAACCAAGAGACCCAGTACTTC.

The V and J genes are TRBV30 and TRBJ1-2; D is perhaps TRBD1 (6 bases). Germline V gene lookup returns CDR1 GTSNPN and CDR2 SVGIG (reference sequence). V was pared by 3 bases and J by 7 bases, with 15 bases between. The CDR3 is made up of 13 amino acids. CDR3 sequence: CAWSGQGWLGYTF. CDR3 coding DNA: TGTGCCTGGAGCGGCCAGGGGTGGCTTGGCTACACCTTC.

The gene calls are TRBV20-1 and TRBJ2-7, with D uncertain. CDR1 is DFQATT, CDR2 SNEGSKA, per germline (reference sequence). V lost 3 bases, J lost 1 base, and 4 bases lay in between. The CDR3 contains 11 residues. As DNA, the CDR3 is TGCAGTGCTAGTCCTTCCTACGAGCAGTACTTC. This sequence encodes CSASPSYEQYF.

The rearrangement uses TRBV30 and TRBJ1-3; possibly TRBD1 for D (6 bases). The CDR3 spans 14 residues. V lost 3 bases, J lost 0 bases, and 9 bases lay in between. In germline, CDR1 is GTSNPN, CDR2 SVGIG (reference sequence). CDR3 region: CAWRPTGSGNTIYF. DNA of the CDR3: TGTGCCTGGAGGCCGACAGGCTCTGGAAACACCATATATTTT.

The chain has TRBV9 and TRBJ2-7; weak D call: TRBD2 (6 bases). Trimming shortened V by 4 bases and J by 4 bases, and 12 bases separated the two germline ends. The germline V gene encodes CDR1 SGDLS and CDR2 YYNGEE. The CDR3 has 13 amino acids. DNA of the CDR3: TGTGCCAGCAGCCCCCCTGCGGGGTACGAGCAGTACTTC. It encodes CASSPPAGYEQYF.

This clone was counted once. The chain uses TRBV3-1 (or the pseudogene TRBV3-2) and TRBJ1-2; 7 bases fit TRBD1. Per the germline V gene, CDR1 is LGHDT and CDR2 is YNNKEL (reference sequence). Unmatched junction bases numbered 9, after V lost 4 bases and J lost 7 bases. This CDR3 spans 14 amino acids. This CDR3 reads CASSPTGARGGYTF. The CDR3 DNA follows: TGTGCCAGCAGCCCCACAGGGGCCAGGGGTGGCTACACCTTC.